One sample yielded the 27 T cell receptor beta chains listed below, sequenced in a study of control samples from healthy donors and cancer patients. Here immunoSEQ multiplex PCR was the method, and the copy in TCRdb shows in-frame clones only, minus some. The sample has fewer than 200,000 clones, around 88% seen once. The specimen was blood. The receptors come from a woman in her twenties or thirties in good health.

In its sample, this clone was seen once. V usage is TRBV11-1 and J usage is TRBJ1-1; TRBD1 might be the D (5 bases). Trimming pared 1 base from V and 4 bases from J, leaving 10 bases between. The CDR3 sequence is 14 residues long. Germline CDR1 SGHAT, CDR2 FQDESV (reference sequence). The CDR3 reads CASSLEGTVTEAFF. CDR3 DNA sequence: TGTGCCAGCAGCTTAGAAGGGACGGTCACTGAAGCTTTCTTT.

The chain links TRBV11-3 to TRBJ2-1; D ambiguous. CDR3 length equals 14 residues. Deletions cut 3 bases from V and 4 bases from J, with 10 bases between. CDR1 and CDR2 (germline): SGHNT, YENEEA. CDR3 sequence (DNA): TGTGCCAGCAGCTTGGGCATACAATACAATGAGCAGTTCTTC. This gives the protein CASSLGIQYNEQFF. Full variable domain (outside the CDR3, taken from reference TRBV11-3 and TRBJ2-1): EAGVVQSPRYKIIEKKQPVAFWCNPISGHNTLYWYLQNLGQGPELLIRYENEEAVDDSQLPKDRFSAERLKGVDSTLKIQPAELGDSAVYLCASSLGIQYNEQFFGPGTRLTVL.

The chain links TRBV10-3 to TRBJ2-1, with 7 bases fitting TRBD2. The length of the CDR3 is 12 residues. The V gene end was trimmed by 6 bases and the J gene end by 7 bases; junction bases not matched to a gene: 3. Germline CDR1 reads ENHRY; CDR2 reads SYGVKD. The DNA for the CDR3 is TGTGCCATCAGCCGGACTAGTAATGAGCAGTTCTTC. This encodes CAISRTSNEQFF.

This clone was observed once. The rearrangement uses TRBV11-3 and TRBJ2-6, with a possible D match to TRBD1 (5 bases). V lost 1 base and J lost 3, with 13 bases in between. This CDR3 comprises 17 residues. Germline CDR1 is SGHNT and CDR2 is YENEEA. DNA for the CDR3: TGTGCCAGCAGCTTAGTCCTAAGGGGTAGTGGGGCCAACGTCCTGACTTTC. Its protein product is CASSLVLRGSGANVLTF. Together with reference TRBV11-3 and TRBJ2-6, the CDR3 gives the full variable domain: EAGVVQSPRYKIIEKKQPVAFWCNPISGHNTLYWYLQNLGQGPELLIRYENEEAVDDSQLPKDRFSAERLKGVDSTLKIQPAELGDSAVYLCASSLVLRGSGANVLTFGAGSRLTVL.

The rearrangement uses TRBV9 and TRBJ2-2; 9 positions agree with TRBD1. CDR1 is SGDLS and CDR2 is YYNGEE in the germline V gene. The V segment lost 4 bases and the J segment 2 bases; nucleotides outside the gene matches: 6. The CDR3 length is 16 residues. CDR3 sequence: CASSRRTGVNTGELFF. The DNA for the CDR3 is TGTGCCAGCAGCAGACGGACAGGGGTCAACACCGGGGAGCTGTTTTTT. Full variable domain (missing parts from reference TRBV9 and TRBJ2-2): DSGVTQTPKHLITATGQRVTLRCSPRSGDLSVYWYQQSLDQGLQFLIQYYNGEERAKGNILERFSAQQFPDLHSELNLSSLELGDSALYFCASSRRTGVNTGELFFGEGSRLTVL.

The gene calls are TRBV16 and TRBJ2-7; TRBD1 or TRBD2 may be the D gene (5 bases each). The V gene lost 4 bases and the J gene lost 0 bases, with 16 bases spanning the gap. There are 16 residues in the CDR3. Per germline, CDR1 KGHSY and CDR2 FQNENV. The CDR3 sequence is CASSPILGRDSYEQYF. Here the CDR3 DNA reads TGTGCCAGCAGCCCCATATTGGGACGGGACTCCTACGAGCAGTACTTC. The complete variable domain, with remaining parts taken from reference TRBV16 and TRBJ2-7, reads GEEVAQTPKHLVRGEGQKAKLYCAPIKGHSYVFWYQQVLKNEFKFLISFQNENVFDETGMPKERFSAKCLPNSPCSLEIQATKLEDSAVYFCASSPILGRDSYEQYFGPGTRLTVT.

The CDR3 spells CASRMGQNTGELFF. The CDR3 nucleotides read TGCGCCAGCCGAATGGGACAGAACACCGGGGAGCTGTTTTTT. V gene TRBV5-1 combines with J gene TRBJ2-2; D might be TRBD1 (6 bases). The germline gives CDR1 SGHRS, CDR2 YFSETQ. V lost 7 bases and J lost 1, with 11 bases in between. The CDR3 is 14 residues long. The full variable domain, its missing parts supplied by reference TRBV5-1 and TRBJ2-2, is KAGVTQTPRYLIKTRGQQVTLSCSPISGHRSVSWYQQTPGQGLQFLFEYFSETQRNKGNFPGRFSGRQFSNSRSEMNVSTLELGDSALYLCASRMGQNTGELFFGEGSRLTVL.

The chain couples TRBV5-4 to TRBJ1-6, with D perhaps matching TRBD1 (5 bases). This CDR3 has 15 residues. Per the germline V gene, CDR1 is SGHNT and CDR2 is YYREEE (reference sequence). Trimming took 0 bases from V and 6 from J, leaving 10 bases between them. The CDR3 sequence is CASSLGQGGNSPLHF. The CDR3 bases are TGTGCCAGCAGCTTGGGCCAGGGAGGTAATTCACCCCTCCACTTT.

This clone was picked up one time. J is TRBJ1-1 and V is TRBV5-1, with 7 positions matching TRBD1. Germline-derived CDR1 and CDR2 are SGHRS and YFSETQ. J lost 5 bases, V lost 4 bases, and 5 bases had no gene match. The CDR3 contains 13 residues. CDR3 protein: CASSVQGSTEAFF. In DNA, the CDR3 is TGCGCCAGCAGCGTACAGGGGAGTACTGAAGCTTTCTTT.

This rearrangement joins TRBV9 to TRBJ2-5; tentatively, D is TRBD1 or TRBD2 (5 bases each). The V gene's germline CDR1 is SGDLS and CDR2 YYNGEE. The CDR3 runs to 13 residues. V was cut by 0 bases and J by 5 bases, with 8 bases left in between. The CDR3 DNA follows: TGTGCCAGCAGCGTAGGAGGGGAGGAGACCCAGTACTTC. This sequence encodes CASSVGGEETQYF.

This clone was seen a few times. The chain couples TRBV3-1 (or the pseudogene TRBV3-2) to TRBJ2-3; D unclear. This CDR3 has 14 amino acids. The germline V gene has CDR1 LGHDT and CDR2 YNNKEL (reference sequence). With 5 bases removed from V and 4 bases from J, the gap between germline ends came to 13 bases. The CDR3 DNA follows: TGTGCCAGCAGCTCTAGTGTGTCTCCAGATACGCAGTATTTT. It specifies CASSSSVSPDTQYF.

V is TRBV5-6 and J is TRBJ2-1; 9 positions match TRBD2. Germline V gene data show CDR1 as SGHDT and CDR2 as YYEEEE. CDR3 length: 15 amino acids. Trimming at V came to 2 bases and at J to 4 bases, leaving 4 bases not matched to a gene. CDR3 residues: CASSFGTSRYNEQFF. The CDR3 nucleotides read TGTGCCAGCAGCTTCGGGACTAGCCGATACAATGAGCAGTTCTTC.

V gene TRBV5-8 combines with J gene TRBJ2-5; 8 bases map to TRBD2. Germline V gene sequence: CDR1 SGHTS, CDR2 YDEGEE. With V trimmed by 2 bases and J by 5 bases, 5 bases remained unmatched. The CDR3 sequence is 14 residues long. CDR3 sequence: CASSLIAGLETQYF. The CDR3 nucleotides read TGTGCCAGCAGCTTAATAGCGGGATTGGAGACCCAGTACTTC.

The chain uses TRBV2 and TRBJ2-4; possibly TRBD2 for D (5 bases). CDR3 length: 13 residues. Looked up from germline, CDR1 is SNHLY and CDR2 is FYNNEI. Trimming left V 5 bases short and J 8 bases short, with 13 bases between. This chain's CDR3 is CASSSGVEHIQYF. As DNA, the CDR3 is TGTGCCAGCAGTTCCGGGGTAGAACACATTCAGTACTTC.

V and J are TRBV6-1 and TRBJ2-7; 10 positions agree with TRBD1. Unmatched junction bases numbered 6, after V lost 3 bases and J lost 7 bases. The CDR3 is made up of 14 amino acids. CDR1 MNHNS and CDR2 SASEGT come from the germline V gene. CDR3 DNA sequence: TGTGCCAGCAGTGAGAGGGGACAGGGGCGGGAGCAGTACTTC. It yields the protein CASSERGQGREQYF.

V is TRBV28 and J is TRBJ1-2, with a weak D call TRBD1 (5 bases). The CDR3 covers 13 residues. V dropped 7 bases and J dropped 5 bases, with 14 bases sitting between them. The germline gives CDR1 MDHEN, CDR2 SYDVKM. The CDR3 here is CASTRADTYGYTF. CDR3 DNA: TGTGCCAGCACCAGGGCGGATACTTATGGCTACACCTTC.

This clone was picked up a small number of times. The chain has TRBV27 and TRBJ2-1; the D gene is possibly TRBD1 (6 bases). Germline loops: CDR1 MNHEY, CDR2 SMNVEV (reference sequence). The CDR3 is 16 amino acids. V lost 5 bases to trimming and J lost 3 bases, with 17 bases between them. The CDR3 is CASSLGADPLYNEQFF. For the CDR3, the DNA is TGTGCCAGCAGTCTGGGGGCAGACCCCCTCTACAATGAGCAGTTCTTC.

V and J are TRBV11-2 and TRBJ2-5, with D uncertain. The CDR3 covers 15 residues. The germline V gene has CDR1 SGHAT and CDR2 FQNNGV. Trimming took 1 base from V and 5 from J, leaving 14 bases between them. The CDR3 spells CASSLGDTTAETQYF. CDR3 nucleotides: TGTGCCAGCAGCTTAGGGGATACTACGGCCGAGACCCAGTACTTC.

This clone has just a few counts. The chain carries TRBV12-3 or TRBV12-4 and TRBJ1-6; the D gene is possibly TRBD1 (5 bases). This CDR3 comprises 13 residues. Trimming removed 5 bases at V and 9 bases at J, with 11 bases between. CDR3 DNA: TGTGCCAGCAGTCTCAGGGTTAGTTCACCCCTCCACTTT. It codes for CASSLRVSSPLHF.

The J gene is TRBJ1-6, the V gene TRBV7-6; no clear D gene. CDR3 length: 15 amino acids. Germline CDR1 and CDR2: SGHVS and FNYEAQ. Trimming removed 2 bases from V and 10 bases from J, with 15 bases in between. The CDR3 nucleotides are TGTGCCAGCAGCTTAAGTTTTTCGGTGGAATCACCCCTCCACTTT. This translates into CASSLSFSVESPLHF.

The chain has TRBV10-3 and TRBJ2-1; perhaps TRBD1 as D (5 bases). The germline V gene encodes CDR1 ENHRY and CDR2 SYGVKD. The CDR3 totals 15 residues. V was trimmed by 3 bases and J by 3 bases, leaving 12 bases between them. The CDR3 DNA is TGTGCCATCAGTGATAGGAAAGGGGACTACAATGAGCAGTTCTTC. Residues: CAISDRKGDYNEQFF.

V is TRBV6-5 and J is TRBJ2-6; D unresolved. Germline assignment: CDR1 MNHEY and CDR2 SVGAGI. The CDR3 loop spans 12 amino acids. The V end was cut by 11 bases, the J end by 0 bases, with 5 bases between. CDR3 DNA sequence: TGTGCCGGCGACTCTGGGGCCAACGTCCTGACTTTC. It is translated as CAGDSGANVLTF.

The chain has TRBV19 and TRBJ2-6, with D maybe TRBD1 (6 bases). Trimming cost V 3 bases and J 2 bases, with 11 bases left between them. The CDR3 has 16 amino acids. The germline gives CDR1 LNHDA, CDR2 SQIVND (reference sequence). Here the CDR3 DNA reads TGTGCCAGTAGTATTTCCAGGGGAACTGGGGCCAACGTCCTGACTTTC. This codes for CASSISRGTGANVLTF.

The chain combines TRBV10-3 with TRBJ2-2; D possibly matches TRBD1 or TRBD2 (5 bases each). The CDR3 covers 15 residues. The V end lost 3 bases, the J end lost 0 bases, and 8 bases lay between the germline ends. CDR1 ENHRY and CDR2 SYGVKD come from the germline V gene. The DNA of the CDR3 is TGTGCCATCAGTGATGGGGGTACGAACACCGGGGAGCTGTTTTTT. Translated, it gives CAISDGGTNTGELFF.

This chain joins TRBV7-9 and TRBJ2-3; a weak D match, TRBD2 (6 bases). Deletions cut 5 bases from V and 7 bases from J, with 13 bases between. Germline values: CDR1 SEHNR, CDR2 FQNEAQ (reference sequence). The CDR3 is made up of 13 amino acids. The CDR3 loop is CASSRGGMYTQYF. In DNA, the CDR3 is TGTGCCAGCAGCCGTGGGGGGATGTATACGCAGTATTTT.

The V gene is TRBV2, the J gene TRBJ2-7, with D unresolved. This CDR3 contains 12 residues. The germline V gene encodes CDR1 SNHLY and CDR2 FYNNEI. Trimming removed 4 bases from V and 3 bases from J, with 7 bases in between. CDR3: CASSGRNYEQYV. For the CDR3, the DNA is TGTGCCAGCAGTGGGCGGAACTACGAGCAGTACGTC.

Notes on this clone: At one of its ends the junction is not consistent with the germline gene, which may arise from a read error. The chain has TRBV7-7 and TRBJ2-1; 10 nucleotides agree with TRBD2. The germline V gene has CDR1 SSHAT and CDR2 FNYEAQ (reference sequence). The CDR3 spans 15 residues. The CDR3 loop is CASSFRTSGYNEQFF. The DNA for the CDR3 is TGTGCTAGCAGCTTCAGGACTAGCGGATACAATGAGCAGTTCTTC.